This TCR beta chain derives from a study of human T cells and chemical hapten exposure. Overall study results and limits: Against controls, expanded TCRs gave rise to significantly more large CDR3 similarity clusters. Sensitizing with DPC caused no change in TCRs above 1 in 1000 frequency.

The time point denotes: patch test 2, 6 weeks after DPC sensitization. Treatment reported: therapeutic diphenylcyclopropenone sensitization with weekly scalp DPC. From germline, CDR1 is SGHTA and CDR2 FQGTGA. CDR3 size: 15 residues. V was shortened by 1 base and J by 0 bases, with 10 bases between the two germline ends. Library preparation tagged each individual cDNA molecule with a unique molecular identifier. TCRdb ran MiXCR on the RACE reads and lists one entry per CDR3 protein. The sample yields 360,000 or so distinct CDR3 sequences, nearly 6.5% seen once. Only a few counts were recorded for this clonotype. What it binds is not known.

This rearrangement joins TRBV7-3 to TRBJ2-7, with D tentatively TRBD2 (6 bases). The sample was whole blood, taken in connection with sensitization to the hapten diphenylcyclopropenone (DPC). The origin of this receptor is a woman aged 18-29 years with alopecia areata. Some clones in this sample may be carry-over from other donors' samples. CDR3 in amino acids: CASSLIGGPSYEQYF. The CDR3 DNA reads TGTGCCAGCAGCTTAATCGGGGGTCCCTCCTACGAGCAGTACTTC.